The rows below give T cell receptor beta chains drawn from one sample of a study of chemoradiotherapy in HPV16-positive cancers. Clones were read by immunoSEQ multiplex PCR, and TCRdb kept only the in-frame ones, dropping some. The repertoire holds approximately 2,400 clones, with nearly 90% as singletons. Sample: tumor tissue, taken from a patient who underwent chemoradiotherapy. All receptors come from a human donor with HPV-associated anogenital cancer. Each CDR3 is given with its conserved first and last residue. D genes are given only for firm matches. Clone size, where shown, is once, few, many, or a class for clones that have expanded.

j_call v_call d_call clone_size cdr3_nt cdr3_aa
TRBJ2-7 TRBV5-1 . . TGCGCCAGCAGCTCCCAGACCCGGACCTACGAGCAGTACTTC CASSSQTRTYEQYF
TRBJ1-2 TRBV29-1 . . TGCAGCGTTCGGTCCCAACAAAATAAGGCCTACACCTTC CSVRSQQNKAYTF
TRBJ1-5 TRBV2 . . TGTGCCACCGGGGGGGCGGGAGGCAATCAGCCCCAGCATTTT CATGGAGGNQPQHF
TRBJ1-5 TRBV4-3 . . TGCGCCAGCAGCCAAGACCAGGATGCGACTCAGCCCCAGCATTTT CASSQDQDATQPQHF
TRBJ2-5 TRBV5-1 . . TGCGCCAGCAGCTTCATCCCGGAGAGGCAAGAGACCCAGTACTTC CASSFIPERQETQYF
TRBJ2-7 TRBV29-1 TRBD2 . TGCAGCGTTGAAGTGGTCGGGACTAGCGGGAGATACGAGCAGTACTTC CSVEVVGTSGRYEQYF
TRBJ2-5 TRBV14 . . TGTGCCAGCAGCTCTCTGATAGGGGAAAGCCGTGAAGAGACCCAGTACTTC CASSSLIGESREETQYF
TRBJ2-3 TRBV28 . once TGTGCCAGCAGTCCCGGAGAGCCTAGCACAGATACGCAGTATTTT CASSPGEPSTDTQYF
TRBJ2-7 TRBV7-9 TRBD1 . TGTGCCAGCGGACAGGGGGCGCCTTACGAGCAGTACTTC CASGQGAPYEQYF
TRBJ1-3 TRBV7-9 . few TGTGCCAGCAGCCACTCGTGGTTGGCTGGAAACACCATATATTTT CASSHSWLAGNTIYF
TRBJ2-2 TRBV27 TRBD2 . TGTGCCAGCAGTTTTAGGGCGGGAGGGGATCCCGGGGAGCTGTTTTTT CASSFRAGGDPGELFF
TRBJ2-2 TRBV7-9 . . TGTGCCAGCAGCCCAGATGGACACGCGAACACCGGGGAGCTGTTTTTT CASSPDGHANTGELFF
TRBJ2-7 TRBV18 TRBD2 . TGTGCCAGCTCACCACCGGGCGGGAGGGCCGGAGAGCAGTACTTC CASSPPGGRAGEQYF
TRBJ2-5 TRBV11-1 TRBD1 . TGTGCCAGCAGTCCGGACAGGGCGATGGCGACCCAGTACTTC CASSPDRAMATQYF
TRBJ2-2 TRBV5-6 TRBD2 . TGTGCCAGCAGCCCGGGACTAGCGGGAGGGCCCTTCCGGGCCGGGGAGCTGTTTTTT CASSPGLAGGPFRAGELFF
TRBJ1-1 TRBV11-2 . . TGTGCCAGCAGGTTCTACAGGGCGAACACTGAAGCTTTCTTT CASRFYRANTEAFF
TRBJ2-5 TRBV7-9 . . TGTGCCAGCAGCTTAACGTACCAAGAGACCCAGTACTTC CASSLTYQETQYF
TRBJ1-1 TRBV19 . . TGTGCCAGTAGAGGGGGAGGCCATGAAGCTTTCTTT CASRGGGHEAFF
TRBJ2-7 TRBV13 . . TGTGCCAGCAGCCGAAAACCGACGGGGCAGGGGGGTGACGAGCAGTACTTC CASSRKPTGQGGDEQYF
TRBJ2-3 TRBV7-3 . . TGTGCCAGCAGCCCCCTCCCGGGAGATACGCAGTATTTT CASSPLPGDTQYF
TRBJ2-1 TRBV6-5 . . TGTGCCAGCAGTTATTTAGGCCAGTCGAAATCCTTCTTC CASSYLGQSKSFF
TRBJ2-1 TRBV30 . few TGTGCCTGGGGAGGGCTAGGCTCCTACAATGAGCAGTTCTTC CAWGGLGSYNEQFF
TRBJ2-6 TRBV4-3 TRBD1 . TGCGCCAGCAGCCAAGAGTCGGCCGCAGGGGGATTCTCTGGGGCCAACGTCCTGACTTTC CASSQESAAGGFSGANVLTF
TRBJ2-2 TRBV18 TRBD2 . TGTGCCAGCTCACCTTCCAGCGGGAGTGACGGGGAGCTGTTTTTT CASSPSSGSDGELFF
TRBJ2-4 TRBV5-1 TRBD2 few TGCGCCAGCAGCTTGGATGCTACCGTTGGGGGGACTACAACTTTAGCCAAAAACATTCAGTACTTC CASSLDATVGGTTTLAKNIQYF
TRBJ2-1 TRBV4-3 TRBD2 . TGCGCCAGCAGCCAAGGAACGGGGACTAGCGGGCCCAAACAGTTCTTC CASSQGTGTSGPKQFF
TRBJ1-2 TRBV27 . few TGTGCCAGCAGCCCCTGGGCAGGGAATGATGGCTACACCTTC CASSPWAGNDGYTF
TRBJ2-7 TRBV7-2 . . TGTGCCAGCAGCTTAGGCAGGAATAACGAGCAGTACTTC CASSLGRNNEQYF
TRBJ1-1 TRBV12-5 . . TGTGCTAGTGGTTTGGTTGCCTCCGGGACGGTCACTGAAGCTTTCTTT CASGLVASGTVTEAFF
TRBJ2-7 TRBV11-3 . . TGTGCCAGCACCCGGACATGGATCTACGAGCAGTACTTC CASTRTWIYEQYF
TRBJ2-7 TRBV7-9 . . TGTGCCAGCAGCGGACAGTACGAGCAGTACTTC CASSGQYEQYF
TRBJ2-5 TRBV11-2 . . TGTGCCAGCAGCTTAACGGGGGAAGAGACCCAGTACTTC CASSLTGEETQYF
TRBJ1-2 TRBV11-2 . . TGTGCCAGCAGTCCTATAAGCACCAACGGCTACACCTTC CASSPISTNGYTF
TRBJ1-3 TRBV7-8 . . TGTGCCGTCAGGGGAAGGGGGAGTGGAAACACCATATATTTT CAVRGRGSGNTIYF
TRBJ2-5 TRBV18 . . TGTGCCAGCTCAACCGGGGCCAAAGAGACCCAGTACTTC CASSTGAKETQYF
TRBJ2-7 TRBV5-6 . few TGTGCCAGCACCGGGGAGGGGGAGGTCTACGAGCAGTACTTC CASTGEGEVYEQYF
TRBJ1-1 TRBV30 TRBD1 . TGTGCCTGGATCTTCGATTCGGGACAGGGTCTTGAAGCTTTCTTT CAWIFDSGQGLEAFF
TRBJ2-3 TRBV28 . once TGTGCCAGCAGTTTGCTGGGGGCTGGGGGGTATTTT CASSLLGAGGYF
TRBJ2-3 TRBV9 TRBD2 . TGTGCCAGCAGCGATCCCGAAGCGGGAGTTGGAGATACGCAGTATTTT CASSDPEAGVGDTQYF
TRBJ2-1 TRBV29-1 TRBD1 few TGCAGCGTTGCCGGGACAGGGTCGGGGAATGAGCAGTTCTTC CSVAGTGSGNEQFF
TRBJ2-5 TRBV15 . . TGTGCCACCAGCAGAGGGGGTGGGGCTGGCAAGACCCAGTACTTC CATSRGGGAGKTQYF
TRBJ1-1 TRBV7-3 TRBD1 . TGTGCCAGCTCTATTACAGGGGGAACTGAAGCTTTCTTT CASSITGGTEAFF
TRBJ1-2 TRBV7-9 . . TGTGCCAGCAGCTTAGGGGCATCGGGATGGGATGGCTACACCTTC CASSLGASGWDGYTF
TRBJ2-2 TRBV27 TRBD2 . TGTGCCAGCAGGGTGGGACTAGCGGGAATCACCGGGGAGCTGTTTTTT CASRVGLAGITGELFF
TRBJ1-2 TRBV5-1 . . TGCGCCAGCAGCTTGGGTCAGAGAGACGATGGCTACACCTTC CASSLGQRDDGYTF
TRBJ1-1 TRBV27 . . TGTGCCAGCAGTTTCCCAGGGACGGGCACTGAAGCTTTCTTT CASSFPGTGTEAFF